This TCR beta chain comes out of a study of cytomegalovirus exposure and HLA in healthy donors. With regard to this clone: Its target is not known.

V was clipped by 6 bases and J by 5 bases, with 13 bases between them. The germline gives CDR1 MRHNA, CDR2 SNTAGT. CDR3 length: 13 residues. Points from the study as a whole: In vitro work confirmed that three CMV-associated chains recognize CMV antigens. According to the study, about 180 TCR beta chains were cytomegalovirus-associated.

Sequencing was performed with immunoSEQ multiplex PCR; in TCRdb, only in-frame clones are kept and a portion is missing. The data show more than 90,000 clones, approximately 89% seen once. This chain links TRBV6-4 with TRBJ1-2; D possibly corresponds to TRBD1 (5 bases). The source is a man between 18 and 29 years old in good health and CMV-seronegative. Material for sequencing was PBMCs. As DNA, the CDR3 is TGTGCCAGCAGCACGACGGGACTATATGGCTACACCTTC. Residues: CASSTTGLYGYTF.